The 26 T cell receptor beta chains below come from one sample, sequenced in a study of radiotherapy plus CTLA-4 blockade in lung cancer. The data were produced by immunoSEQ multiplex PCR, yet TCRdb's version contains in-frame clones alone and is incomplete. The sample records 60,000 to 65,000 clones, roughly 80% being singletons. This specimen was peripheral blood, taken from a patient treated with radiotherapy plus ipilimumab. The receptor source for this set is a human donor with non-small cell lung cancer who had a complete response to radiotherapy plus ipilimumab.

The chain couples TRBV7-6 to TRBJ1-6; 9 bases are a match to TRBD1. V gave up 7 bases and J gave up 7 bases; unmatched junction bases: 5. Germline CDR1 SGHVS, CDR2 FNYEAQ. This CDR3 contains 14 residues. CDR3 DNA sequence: TGTGCCAGCACACCGGGACAGGGCAATTCACCCCTCCACTTT. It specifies CASTPGQGNSPLHF.

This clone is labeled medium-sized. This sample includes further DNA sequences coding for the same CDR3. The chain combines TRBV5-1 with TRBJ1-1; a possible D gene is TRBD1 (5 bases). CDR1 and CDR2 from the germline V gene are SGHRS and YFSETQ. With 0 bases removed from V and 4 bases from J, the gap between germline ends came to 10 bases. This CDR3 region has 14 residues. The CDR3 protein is CASSLEGGGTEAFF. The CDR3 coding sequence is TGCGCCAGCAGCTTGGAGGGCGGGGGCACTGAAGCTTTCTTT.

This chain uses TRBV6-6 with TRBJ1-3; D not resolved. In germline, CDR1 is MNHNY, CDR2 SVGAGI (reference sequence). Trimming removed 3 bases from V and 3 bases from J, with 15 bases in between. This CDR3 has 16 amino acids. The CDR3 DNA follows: TGTGCCAGCAGTTATGGGAAGGATAGGCTTGGAAACACCATATATTTT. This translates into CASSYGKDRLGNTIYF.

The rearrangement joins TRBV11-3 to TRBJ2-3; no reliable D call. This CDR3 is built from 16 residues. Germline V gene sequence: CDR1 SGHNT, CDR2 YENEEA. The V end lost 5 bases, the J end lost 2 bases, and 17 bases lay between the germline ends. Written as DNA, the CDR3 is TGTGCCAGCAGCCGACTTTTGCCGGAATACACAGATACGCAGTATTTT. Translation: CASSRLLPEYTDTQYF. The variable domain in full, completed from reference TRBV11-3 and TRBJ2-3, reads EAGVVQSPRYKIIEKKQPVAFWCNPISGHNTLYWYLQNLGQGPELLIRYENEEAVDDSQLPKDRFSAERLKGVDSTLKIQPAELGDSAVYLCASSRLLPEYTDTQYFGPGTRLTVL.

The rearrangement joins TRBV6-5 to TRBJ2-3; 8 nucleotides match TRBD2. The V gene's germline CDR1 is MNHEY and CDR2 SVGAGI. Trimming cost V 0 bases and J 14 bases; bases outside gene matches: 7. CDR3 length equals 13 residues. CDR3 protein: CASSYSRLATRYF. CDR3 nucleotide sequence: TGTGCCAGCAGTTACTCGAGACTAGCGACCCGGTATTTT.

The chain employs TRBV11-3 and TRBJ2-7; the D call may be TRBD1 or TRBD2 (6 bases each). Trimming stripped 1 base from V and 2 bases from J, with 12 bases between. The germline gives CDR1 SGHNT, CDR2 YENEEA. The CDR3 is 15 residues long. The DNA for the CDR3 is TGTGCCAGCAGCTTAGGTGGAGGGGGGACCTACGAGCAGTACTTC. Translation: CASSLGGGGTYEQYF.

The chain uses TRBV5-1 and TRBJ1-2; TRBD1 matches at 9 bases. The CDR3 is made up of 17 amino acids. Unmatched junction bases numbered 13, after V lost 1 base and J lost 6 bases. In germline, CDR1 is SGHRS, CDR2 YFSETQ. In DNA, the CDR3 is TGCGCCAGCAGCTTGTCGGGACAGGGCGTTGAACGGGATGGCTACACCTTC. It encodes CASSLSGQGVERDGYTF.

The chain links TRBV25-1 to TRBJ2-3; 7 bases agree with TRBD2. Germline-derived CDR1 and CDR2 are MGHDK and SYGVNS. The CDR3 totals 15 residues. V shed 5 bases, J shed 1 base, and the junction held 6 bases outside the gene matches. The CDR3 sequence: CASSPVAGGTDTQYF. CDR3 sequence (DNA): TGTGCCAGCAGTCCAGTGGCGGGGGGCACAGATACGCAGTATTTT.

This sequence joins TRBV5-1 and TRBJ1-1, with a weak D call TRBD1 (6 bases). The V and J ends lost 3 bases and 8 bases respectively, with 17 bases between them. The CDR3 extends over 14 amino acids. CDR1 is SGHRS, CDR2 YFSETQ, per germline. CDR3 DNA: TGCGCCAGCAGCTCCCAGGCCATCAGGGGAGAAGCTTTCTTT. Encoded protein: CASSSQAIRGEAFF.

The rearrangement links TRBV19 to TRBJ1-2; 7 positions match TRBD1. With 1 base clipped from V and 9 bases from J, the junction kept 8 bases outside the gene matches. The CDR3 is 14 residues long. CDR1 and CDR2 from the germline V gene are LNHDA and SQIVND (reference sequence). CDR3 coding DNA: TGTGCCAGTAGTATAGGGGACAGCCCCTCACGCTACACCTTC. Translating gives CASSIGDSPSRYTF.

The CDR3 nucleotides read TGTGCCAGCAGCCCCGACAGGGTTAATGAAAAACTGTTTTTT. Amino acids: CASSPDRVNEKLFF. V and J are TRBV11-2 and TRBJ1-4; 7 bases map to TRBD1. The V and J ends lost 5 bases and 4 bases, in that order; junction bases with no gene match: 4. This CDR3 has 14 amino acids. Germline-derived CDR1 and CDR2 are SGHAT and FQNNGV.

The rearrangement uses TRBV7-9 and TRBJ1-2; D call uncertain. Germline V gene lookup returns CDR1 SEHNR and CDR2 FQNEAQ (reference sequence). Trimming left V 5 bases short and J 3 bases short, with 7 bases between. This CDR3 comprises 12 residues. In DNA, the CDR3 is TGTGCCAGCAGCCCCCGGGACTATGGCTACACCTTC. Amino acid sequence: CASSPRDYGYTF.

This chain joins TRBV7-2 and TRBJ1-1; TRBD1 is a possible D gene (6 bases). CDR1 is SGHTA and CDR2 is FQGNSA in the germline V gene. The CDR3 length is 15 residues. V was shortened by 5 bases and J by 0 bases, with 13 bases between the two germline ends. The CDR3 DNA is TGTGCCAGCAGCGACAGGACAGCCTTGAACACTGAAGCTTTCTTT. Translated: CASSDRTALNTEAFF. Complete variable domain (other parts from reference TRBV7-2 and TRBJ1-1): GAGVSQSPSNKVTEKGKDVELRCDPISGHTALYWYRQSLGQGLEFLIYFQGNSAPDKSGLPSDRFSAERTGGSVSTLTIQRTQQEDSAVYLCASSDRTALNTEAFFGQGTRLTVV.

The CDR3 region has the DNA TGCGCCAGCAGCTTGGGGGACAGTTCTGGGATGAATGAGCAGTTCTTC. Its translation is CASSLGDSSGMNEQFF. V gene TRBV5-1 combines with J gene TRBJ2-1, with TRBD1 matching 7 bases. CDR1 and CDR2 from the germline V gene are SGHRS and YFSETQ. The CDR3 sequence is 16 residues long. The junction had 10 bases not matched to a gene; V was cut back by 0 bases and J by 7 bases.

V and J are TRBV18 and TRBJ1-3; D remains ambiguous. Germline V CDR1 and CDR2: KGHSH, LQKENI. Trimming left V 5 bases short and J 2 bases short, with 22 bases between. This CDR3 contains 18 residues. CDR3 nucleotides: TGTGCCAGCTCAACCTATCCGCCTAGAAAAACCACTGGAAACACCATATATTTT. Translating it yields CASSTYPPRKTTGNTIYF.

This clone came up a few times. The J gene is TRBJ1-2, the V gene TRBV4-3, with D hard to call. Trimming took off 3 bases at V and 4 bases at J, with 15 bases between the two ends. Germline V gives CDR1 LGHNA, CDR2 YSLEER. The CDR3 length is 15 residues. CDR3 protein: CASSQDRSTFYGYTF. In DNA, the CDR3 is TGCGCCAGCAGCCAGGATCGGAGTACCTTCTATGGCTACACCTTC.

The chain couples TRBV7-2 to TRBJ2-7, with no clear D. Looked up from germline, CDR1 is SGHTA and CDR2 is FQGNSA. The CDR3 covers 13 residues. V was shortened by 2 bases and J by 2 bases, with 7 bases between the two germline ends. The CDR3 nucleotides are TGTGCCAGCAGCTTACCCTCTACCTACGAGCAGTACTTC. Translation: CASSLPSTYEQYF.

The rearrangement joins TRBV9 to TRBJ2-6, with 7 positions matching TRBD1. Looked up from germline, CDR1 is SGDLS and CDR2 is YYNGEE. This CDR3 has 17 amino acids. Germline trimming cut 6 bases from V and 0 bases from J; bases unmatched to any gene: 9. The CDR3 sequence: CASTPRAGGSGANVLTF. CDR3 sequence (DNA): TGTGCCAGCACCCCCCGGGCAGGGGGCTCTGGGGCCAACGTCCTGACTTTC.

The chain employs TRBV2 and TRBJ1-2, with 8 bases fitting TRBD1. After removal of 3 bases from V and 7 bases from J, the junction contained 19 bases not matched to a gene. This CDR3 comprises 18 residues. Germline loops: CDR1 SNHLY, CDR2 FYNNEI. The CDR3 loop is CASSDPYQSQGVEGGYTF. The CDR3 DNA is TGTGCCAGCAGTGACCCTTACCAGTCACAGGGGGTGGAGGGTGGCTACACCTTC. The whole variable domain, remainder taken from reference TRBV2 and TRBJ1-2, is EPEVTQTPSHQVTQMGQEVILRCVPISNHLYFYWYRQILGQKVEFLVSFYNNEISEKSEIFDDQFSVERPDGSNFTLKIRSTKLEDSAMYFCASSDPYQSQGVEGGYTFGSGTRLTVV.

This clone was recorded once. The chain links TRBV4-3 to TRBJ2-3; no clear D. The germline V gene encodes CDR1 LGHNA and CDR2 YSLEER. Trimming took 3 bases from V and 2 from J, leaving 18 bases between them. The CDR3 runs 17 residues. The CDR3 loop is CASSQAYLVRNTDTQYF. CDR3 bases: TGCGCCAGCAGCCAGGCCTATCTTGTAAGGAACACAGATACGCAGTATTTT.

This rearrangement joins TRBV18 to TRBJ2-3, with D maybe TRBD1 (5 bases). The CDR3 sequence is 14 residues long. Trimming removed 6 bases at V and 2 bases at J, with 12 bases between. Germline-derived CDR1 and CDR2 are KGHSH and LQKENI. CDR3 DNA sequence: TGTGCCAGCTCCCAGGGCAGCGACACAGATACGCAGTATTTT. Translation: CASSQGSDTDTQYF.

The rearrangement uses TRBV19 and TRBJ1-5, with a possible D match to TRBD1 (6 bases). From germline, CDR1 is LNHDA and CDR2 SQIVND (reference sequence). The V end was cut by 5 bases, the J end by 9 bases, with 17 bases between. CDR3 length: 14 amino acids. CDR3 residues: CASSAHRAGGPQHF. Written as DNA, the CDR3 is TGTGCCAGTAGTGCCCACAGGGCTGGGGGGCCCCAGCATTTT.

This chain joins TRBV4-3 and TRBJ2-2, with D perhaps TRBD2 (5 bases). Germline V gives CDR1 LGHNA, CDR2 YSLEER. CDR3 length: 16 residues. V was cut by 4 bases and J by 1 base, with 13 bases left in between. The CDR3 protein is CASSPFGEKNTGELFF. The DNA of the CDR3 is TGCGCCAGCAGCCCCTTCGGGGAAAAGAACACCGGGGAGCTGTTTTTT.

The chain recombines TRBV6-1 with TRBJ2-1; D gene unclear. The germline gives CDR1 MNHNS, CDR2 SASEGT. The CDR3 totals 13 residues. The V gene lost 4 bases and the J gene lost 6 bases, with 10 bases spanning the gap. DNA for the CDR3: TGTGCCAGCAGTGCCGTATCATCCAATGAGCAGTTCTTC. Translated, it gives CASSAVSSNEQFF.

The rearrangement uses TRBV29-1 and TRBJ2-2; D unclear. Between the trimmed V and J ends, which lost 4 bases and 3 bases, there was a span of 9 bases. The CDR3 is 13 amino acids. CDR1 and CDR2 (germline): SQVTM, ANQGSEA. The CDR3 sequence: CSVGGLYTGELFF. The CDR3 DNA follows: TGCAGCGTTGGCGGATTGTACACCGGGGAGCTGTTTTTT.

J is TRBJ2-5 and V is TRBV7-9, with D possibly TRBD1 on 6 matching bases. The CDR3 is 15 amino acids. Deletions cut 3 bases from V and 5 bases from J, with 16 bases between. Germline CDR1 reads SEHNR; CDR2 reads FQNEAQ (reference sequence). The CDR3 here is CASSFTGTKVETQYF. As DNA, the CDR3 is TGTGCCAGCAGCTTCACCGGGACAAAGGTGGAGACCCAGTACTTC.